These 27 T cell receptor beta chains were all obtained from the same sample, sequenced in a study of blood T cell repertoires in COVID-19. Measured with immunoSEQ multiplex PCR; TCRdb has only the in-frame clones, and not every one. The table includes 75,000 to 90,000 clones, 70% to 90% detected once. The sample taken for sequencing was peripheral blood. The receptors here all came from a man older than 75 with active or convalescent COVID-19.

This clone turned up a few times. The chain links TRBV7-9 to TRBJ1-1; D uncertain. V was clipped by 5 bases and J by 0 bases, with 13 bases between them. This CDR3 comprises 15 residues. Germline CDR1 SEHNR, CDR2 FQNEAQ (reference sequence). The CDR3 nucleotides are TGTGCCAGCAGCCCTCCGGAGGGATTGAACACTGAAGCTTTCTTT. Protein: CASSPPEGLNTEAFF.

This clone was counted a single time. The chain uses TRBV6-6 and TRBJ1-1; 8 nucleotides match TRBD1. Germline CDR1 is MNHNY and CDR2 is SVGAGI (reference sequence). The CDR3 has 15 residues. V dropped 2 bases and J dropped 5; count of bases not matched to a gene: 7. CDR3 DNA: TGTGCCAGCAGTTACCCCGACAGGGGAGGTACTGAAGCTTTCTTT. Its translation: CASSYPDRGGTEAFF.

The J gene is TRBJ1-3, the V gene TRBV5-1; tentative D call: TRBD1 (5 bases). Deletions cut 0 bases from V and 9 bases from J, with 10 bases between. The CDR3 is 13 residues long. Germline assignment: CDR1 SGHRS and CDR2 YFSETQ. Here the CDR3 reads CASSLGQRGTIYF. The CDR3 DNA is TGCGCCAGCAGCTTGGGACAGCGAGGCACCATATATTTT.

This clone was counted between two and nine times. The rearrangement uses TRBV7-8 and TRBJ1-2; 7 bases fit TRBD1. Germline CDR1 is SGHVS and CDR2 is FQNEAQ. Trimming at V came to 5 bases and at J to 8 bases, leaving 8 bases not matched to a gene. The CDR3 totals 13 residues. This CDR3 reads CASSLRQGRGYTF. The CDR3 region has the DNA TGTGCCAGCAGCCTGCGACAGGGCCGCGGCTACACCTTC.

This clone was counted a single time. The J gene is TRBJ2-5, the V gene TRBV29-1; a possible D gene is TRBD1 (7 bases). The CDR3 covers 14 residues. CDR1 SQVTM and CDR2 ANQGSEA come from the germline V gene. Deletions cut 6 bases from V and 5 bases from J, with 19 bases between. The CDR3 sequence: CSVRPGGRWETQYF. The CDR3 DNA reads TGCAGCGTCAGGCCAGGGGGGCGCTGGGAGACCCAGTACTTC. The full variable domain, with the rest looked up from reference TRBV29-1 and TRBJ2-5, is SAVISQKPSRDICQRGTSLTIQCQVDSQVTMMFWYRQQPGQSLTLIATANQGSEATYESGFVIDKFPISRPNLTFSTLTVSNMSPEDSSIYLCSVRPGGRWETQYFGPGTRLLVL.

The DNA of the CDR3 is TGCGCCAGCAGCCGGCGGCCCGCAACTAATGAAAAACTGTTTTTT. This sequence encodes CASSRRPATNEKLFF. The V call is TRBV5-1, the J call TRBJ1-4; the D is unclear. V was trimmed by 4 bases and J by 0 bases, leaving 10 bases between them. Germline CDR1 is SGHRS and CDR2 is YFSETQ. The CDR3 sequence is 15 residues long. The full variable domain, its missing parts supplied by reference TRBV5-1 and TRBJ1-4, is KAGVTQTPRYLIKTRGQQVTLSCSPISGHRSVSWYQQTPGQGLQFLFEYFSETQRNKGNFPGRFSGRQFSNSRSEMNVSTLELGDSALYLCASSRRPATNEKLFFGSGTQLSVL.

This rearrangement joins TRBV11-2 to TRBJ1-2; 8 bases are a match to TRBD1. The germline V gene has CDR1 SGHAT and CDR2 FQNNGV. CDR3 length: 18 amino acids. Trimming at V came to 2 bases and at J to 0 bases, leaving 11 bases not matched to a gene. The CDR3 reads CASSLLTGGRSTNYGYTF. The CDR3 region has the DNA TGTGCCAGCAGCTTACTTACAGGGGGTCGATCTACTAACTATGGCTACACCTTC.

CDR3: CASSRGLGRTSAEYNEQFF. As DNA, the CDR3 is TGTGCCAGTAGTCGAGGGCTAGGTAGGACTAGCGCAGAGTACAATGAGCAGTTCTTC. V usage is TRBV19 and J usage is TRBJ2-1; 9 bases map to TRBD2. V was pared by 5 bases and J by 4 bases, with 18 bases of the junction left unmatched. Germline assignment: CDR1 LNHDA and CDR2 SQIVND (reference sequence). The CDR3 covers 19 residues.

The V call is TRBV24-1, the J call TRBJ2-7; TRBD1 might be the D (5 bases). In germline, CDR1 is KGHDR, CDR2 SFDVKD. This CDR3 spans 12 amino acids. The germline V and J ends were trimmed by 8 bases and 6 bases, with 13 bases remaining between them. CDR3 region: CATTTLRGEQYV. In nucleotides, the CDR3 is TGTGCCACCACCACTTTAAGGGGCGAGCAGTACGTC.

This clone has only one observation. J is TRBJ1-1 and V is TRBV11-2, with no clear D. V gave up 0 bases and J gave up 1 base, with 3 bases separating them. Germline V CDR1 and CDR2: SGHAT, FQNNGV. The CDR3 is made up of 13 amino acids. The CDR3 here is CASSLEQNTEAFF. The CDR3 bases are TGTGCCAGCAGCTTAGAACAGAACACTGAAGCTTTCTTT.

This chain links TRBV29-1 with TRBJ2-5; D unclear. V was cut by 4 bases and J by 5 bases, with 14 bases left in between. This CDR3 is built from 13 residues. Germline V gene data show CDR1 as SQVTM and CDR2 as ANQGSEA. For the CDR3, the DNA is TGCAGCGTTGCCAGCGATGGAGTGGAGACCCAGTACTTC. Translated, it gives CSVASDGVETQYF.

The genes are TRBV7-9 and TRBJ2-3; D might be TRBD1 (6 bases). This CDR3 comprises 15 residues. Per germline, CDR1 SEHNR and CDR2 FQNEAQ (reference sequence). V lost 4 bases and J 8 bases, leaving 19 bases between the germline ends. DNA of the CDR3: TGTGCCAGCAGCTCACGCACAGGGTCAAGGGGTACGCAGTATTTT. Its protein is CASSSRTGSRGTQYF.

This clone has just one count. CDR3 protein: CASSLGQGFPREQYV. The CDR3, as DNA: TGTGCCAGCAGCTTAGGACAGGGGTTCCCTCGCGAGCAGTACGTC. J is TRBJ2-7 and V is TRBV5-5; 9 bases are shared with TRBD1. This CDR3 spans 15 amino acids. V trimming: 2 bases; J trimming: 6 bases; junction bases outside the gene matches: 9. Germline CDR1 is SGHKS and CDR2 is YYEKEE (reference sequence).

The V gene is TRBV27, the J gene TRBJ2-3, with TRBD2 identical over 14 bases. Trimming at V came to 0 bases and at J to 8 bases, leaving 10 bases not matched to a gene. This CDR3 has 18 amino acids. CDR1 is MNHEY, CDR2 SMNVEV, per germline (reference sequence). CDR3 residues: CASSLSLPGLAGEFTQYF. The DNA of the CDR3 is TGTGCCAGCAGTTTATCTCTGCCGGGACTAGCGGGAGAGTTTACGCAGTATTTT.

The chain has TRBV18 and TRBJ1-6; the D is unclear. Germline loops: CDR1 KGHSH, CDR2 LQKENI. Deletions cut 2 bases from V and 8 bases from J, with 7 bases between. The CDR3 loop spans 13 amino acids. DNA of the CDR3: TGTGCCAGCTCACCAGACACCTATTCACCCCTCCACTTT. It is translated as CASSPDTYSPLHF.

The rearrangement joins TRBV11-3 to TRBJ2-1, with 9 bases that match TRBD1. This CDR3 contains 14 residues. Germline-derived CDR1 and CDR2 are SGHNT and YENEEA. The J segment lost 6 bases and the V segment lost 8 bases, leaving 8 bases of the junction unmatched. The CDR3 loop reads CASHGTGLFNEQFF. CDR3 DNA sequence: TGTGCCAGCCACGGGACAGGGCTATTCAATGAGCAGTTCTTC.

This chain uses TRBV7-8 with TRBJ1-2, with D maybe TRBD1 (6 bases). This CDR3 contains 16 residues. Trimming removed 5 bases from V and 4 bases from J, with 20 bases in between. Germline V gene lookup returns CDR1 SGHVS and CDR2 FQNEAQ. The CDR3 loop is CASSTWTARPGYGYTF. CDR3 nucleotide sequence: TGTGCCAGCAGCACCTGGACAGCCCGCCCGGGCTATGGCTACACCTTC.

The chain is built from TRBV6-2 or TRBV6-3 and TRBJ2-7; a weak D match, TRBD2 (5 bases). The V gene lost 5 bases and the J gene lost 3 bases, with 14 bases spanning the gap. There are 14 residues in the CDR3. Germline CDR1 is MNHEY and CDR2 is SVGEGT. The CDR3 is CASSRDSGGYEQYV. The CDR3 DNA reads as TGTGCCAGCAGTAGGGATTCAGGAGGCTACGAGCAGTACGTC.

This sequence joins TRBV3-1 (or the pseudogene TRBV3-2) and TRBJ1-2; 7 bases are a match to TRBD1. Germline CDR1 LGHDT, CDR2 YNNKEL (reference sequence). CDR3 length: 14 residues. Germline trimming cut 2 bases from V and 2 bases from J; bases unmatched to any gene: 2. CDR3 loop: CASSQSTGNYGYTF. DNA of the CDR3: TGTGCCAGCAGCCAATCGACAGGGAACTATGGCTACACCTTC.

V gene TRBV2 combines with J gene TRBJ1-2, with no clear D. Germline V lookup: CDR1 SNHLY, CDR2 FYNNEI. Trimming shortened V by 5 bases and J by 0 bases, and 13 bases separated the two germline ends. This CDR3 is built from 15 residues. The CDR3 DNA is TGTGCCAGCAGTCGGGAGTTCGCCGCTAACTATGGCTACACCTTC. Translated, it gives CASSREFAANYGYTF.

The chain joins TRBV24-1 to TRBJ1-5, with unresolved D. CDR3 length: 19 amino acids. Germline CDR1 and CDR2: KGHDR and SFDVKD. The ends were cut back, 0 bases at V and 4 bases at J, with 21 bases in the middle. Here the CDR3 DNA reads TGTGCCACCAGTGATTTGCTTGCGCCCCAGGAGGGTCGAAATCAGCCCCAGCATTTT. As protein: CATSDLLAPQEGRNQPQHF.

CDR3 coding DNA: TGTGCCAGCAGGGACAGTGGAATCTATAATTCACCCCTCCACTTT. Translating it yields CASRDSGIYNSPLHF. The V call is TRBV2, the J call TRBJ1-6, with D possibly being TRBD1 (6 bases). Germline CDR1 reads SNHLY; CDR2 reads FYNNEI. The ends were cut back, 6 bases at V and 3 bases at J, with 12 bases in the middle. The CDR3 loop spans 15 amino acids.

This chain joins TRBV24-1 and TRBJ2-3; 12 positions match TRBD2. The CDR3 consists of 16 residues. Germline CDR1 and CDR2: KGHDR and SFDVKD. V lost 1 base, J lost 3 bases, and 1 base stayed unmatched. In DNA, the CDR3 is TGTGCCACCAGTGATTTTGGACTAGCGGGAACAGATACGCAGTATTTT. Translated: CATSDFGLAGTDTQYF.

The chain combines TRBV7-2 with TRBJ2-5, with D possibly matching TRBD1 (6 bases). V was clipped by 5 bases and J by 2 bases, with 18 bases between them. Germline-derived CDR1 and CDR2 are SGHTA and FQGNSA. CDR3 size: 16 residues. The CDR3 reads CASSPRARGYQETQYF. The DNA for the CDR3 is TGTGCCAGCAGCCCCAGGGCCAGGGGATATCAAGAGACCCAGTACTTC.

This clone was seen more than once but under ten times. The chain is built from TRBV29-1 and TRBJ1-2; TRBD1 is a possible D gene (6 bases). Trimming removed 0 bases from V and 4 bases from J, with 15 bases in between. This CDR3 region has 15 residues. Germline CDR1 reads SQVTM; CDR2 reads ANQGSEA. CDR3 DNA sequence: TGCAGCGTTGAAGAGGGGACATATAGAGGCTATGGCTACACCTTC. Translation gives CSVEEGTYRGYGYTF. Drawing the rest from reference TRBV29-1 and TRBJ1-2, the complete variable domain is SAVISQKPSRDICQRGTSLTIQCQVDSQVTMMFWYRQQPGQSLTLIATANQGSEATYESGFVIDKFPISRPNLTFSTLTVSNMSPEDSSIYLCSVEEGTYRGYGYTFGSGTRLTVV.

The chain uses TRBV5-1 and TRBJ1-4; no clear D gene. The CDR3 is 15 amino acids. Germline V lookup: CDR1 SGHRS, CDR2 YFSETQ. V was trimmed by 0 bases and J by 8 bases, leaving 14 bases between them. DNA of the CDR3: TGCGCCAGCAGCTTGGGCGCAGTGGGAGGAGAAAAACTGTTTTTT. It specifies CASSLGAVGGEKLFF.

The rearrangement uses TRBV5-1 and TRBJ1-4; no reliable D call. Germline CDR1 SGHRS, CDR2 YFSETQ. Trimming shortened V by 4 bases and J by 7 bases, and 20 bases separated the two germline ends. CDR3 size: 16 residues. This chain's CDR3 is CASSAAETGYGEKLFF. The CDR3 DNA reads TGCGCCAGCAGCGCGGCGGAGACGGGGTATGGTGAAAAACTGTTTTTT.